The 32 T cell receptor beta chains below were found in one sample sequenced in a study of long-term antiretroviral therapy in people with HIV. An immunoSEQ assay, version v3.0, was performed at survey level. The data were produced by immunoSEQ multiplex PCR, yet TCRdb's version contains in-frame clones alone and is incomplete. Of 20,000 to 25,000 clones in the sample, more than 70% were seen once. The sample here was unsorted PBMCs, taken 0.6 years after starting antiretroviral therapy. Receptor source: a man aged 60-69 years with HIV.

The CDR3 loop is CTVRGKSTDTQYF. In DNA, the CDR3 is TGCACCGTCCGGGGGAAAAGCACAGATACGCAGTATTTT. The chain is built from TRBV29-1 and TRBJ2-3, with D possibly matching TRBD2 (6 bases). The germline V gene has CDR1 SQVTM and CDR2 ANQGSEA. The CDR3 is made up of 13 amino acids.

The J gene is TRBJ2-3, the V gene TRBV18; maybe TRBD1 (6 bases). V gave up 2 bases and J gave up 0 bases, with 12 bases separating them. CDR3 length equals 16 residues. Per the germline V gene, CDR1 is KGHSH and CDR2 is LQKENI. In DNA, the CDR3 is TGTGCCAGCTCACCATTGTCGGGACAAAGCACAGATACGCAGTATTTT. Amino acids: CASSPLSGQSTDTQYF.

V and J are TRBV7-8 and TRBJ2-7; 13 nucleotides agree with TRBD2. Germline V gene lookup returns CDR1 SGHVS and CDR2 FQNEAQ. The length of the CDR3 is 14 residues. V was clipped by 4 bases and J by 3 bases; unmatched bases: 0. The CDR3 nucleotides read TGTGCCAGCAGCTGGACTAGCGGGAGCTACGAGCAGTACTTC. Its translation is CASSWTSGSYEQYF.

Here the CDR3 reads CASSRTSGVGQYF. The CDR3 coding sequence is TGCGCCAGCAGCCGGACTAGCGGCGTTGGGCAGTACTTC. This chain joins TRBV5-1 and TRBJ2-7; 10 nucleotides match TRBD2. V lost 4 bases to trimming and J lost 9 bases; unmatched junction nucleotides: 7. The CDR3 extends over 13 amino acids. Germline V gene sequence: CDR1 SGHRS, CDR2 YFSETQ. The variable domain in full, completed from reference TRBV5-1 and TRBJ2-7, reads KAGVTQTPRYLIKTRGQQVTLSCSPISGHRSVSWYQQTPGQGLQFLFEYFSETQRNKGNFPGRFSGRQFSNSRSEMNVSTLELGDSALYLCASSRTSGVGQYFGPGTRLTVT.

The chain combines TRBV18 with TRBJ1-2; 8 bases are shared with TRBD1. The V gene's germline CDR1 is KGHSH and CDR2 LQKENI. This CDR3 region has 14 residues. The ends lost 0 bases at V and 6 bases at J; junction bases unmatched: 3. The CDR3 protein is CASSPPTGVDGYTF. The CDR3 nucleotides read TGTGCCAGCTCACCACCGACAGGGGTGGATGGCTACACCTTC.

The genes are TRBV7-9 and TRBJ2-1, with 7 bases that match TRBD2. The germline V gene encodes CDR1 SEHNR and CDR2 FQNEAQ (reference sequence). The V and J ends lost 5 bases and 9 bases, in that order; junction bases with no gene match: 7. The CDR3 loop spans 13 amino acids. The CDR3 nucleotides are TGTGCCAGCAGCCCAGTGTGGGAGGGTGAGCAGTTCTTC. Translating it yields CASSPVWEGEQFF.

This clone is medium-sized by share. The rearrangement joins TRBV7-3 to TRBJ2-5; D is unclear. Per the germline V gene, CDR1 is SGHTA and CDR2 is FQGTGA. This CDR3 has 13 amino acids. Trimming left V 2 bases short and J 5 bases short, with 9 bases between. CDR3 region: CASSLELGETQYF. The CDR3 bases are TGTGCCAGCAGCTTAGAGTTGGGGGAGACCCAGTACTTC.

The chain carries TRBV2 and TRBJ2-5; D uncertain. V was cut by 6 bases and J by 5 bases, with 13 bases left in between. The CDR3 runs to 13 residues. Germline-derived CDR1 and CDR2 are SNHLY and FYNNEI. The CDR3 is CASRGMGSETQYF. CDR3 bases: TGTGCCAGCAGAGGTATGGGGTCGGAGACCCAGTACTTC.

This chain connects TRBV5-1 to TRBJ2-1, with D perhaps TRBD2 (6 bases). Trimming removed 5 bases at V and 6 bases at J, with 6 bases between. Germline lookup yields CDR1 SGHRS and CDR2 YFSETQ. The CDR3 sequence is 11 residues long. Here the CDR3 reads CASRGGNEQFF. CDR3 DNA: TGCGCCAGCAGGGGGGGCAATGAGCAGTTCTTC.

The chain uses TRBV13 and TRBJ1-1; D gene uncertain. There are 15 residues in the CDR3. Trimming cost V 1 base and J 1 base, with 10 bases left between them. The germline gives CDR1 PRHDT, CDR2 FYEKMQ (reference sequence). The CDR3 coding sequence is TGTGCCAGCAGCTTAGTAATGTCGGGGAACACTGAAGCTTTCTTT. Translating gives CASSLVMSGNTEAFF.

The rearrangement links TRBV28 to TRBJ1-2; no clear D gene. This CDR3 has 15 residues. CDR1 and CDR2 (germline): MDHEN, SYDVKM. V lost 6 bases and J lost 0, with 14 bases in between. CDR3 bases: TGTGCCAGCAGGGAAAGACTGAGGACTAACTATGGCTACACCTTC. Amino acids: CASRERLRTNYGYTF.

J is TRBJ2-5 and V is TRBV5-8; D is unresolved. CDR1 is SGHTS and CDR2 is YDEGEE in the germline V gene. The CDR3 covers 12 residues. The ends were cut back, 6 bases at V and 5 bases at J, with 11 bases in the middle. DNA for the CDR3: TGTGCCAGCACCAATTACTGGGAGACCCAGTACTTC. Protein product: CASTNYWETQYF.

V is TRBV30 and J is TRBJ1-6; unclear D gene. This CDR3 is 16 amino acids long. Between the trimmed V and J ends, which lost 0 bases and 0 bases, there was a span of 9 bases. Germline lookup yields CDR1 GTSNPN and CDR2 SVGIG (reference sequence). The CDR3 is CAWSVGGASYNSPLHF. The DNA for the CDR3 is TGTGCCTGGAGTGTGGGCGGAGCCTCCTATAATTCACCCCTCCACTTT.

The CDR3 nucleotides are TGTGCCAGCACCTCCTTTGGGACGTTCTCCTACGAGCAGTACTTC. This gives the protein CASTSFGTFSYEQYF. This chain uses TRBV7-2 with TRBJ2-7; either TRBD1 or TRBD2 may supply D (5 bases each). This CDR3 is 15 amino acids long. The germline V and J ends were trimmed by 7 bases and 0 bases, with 16 bases remaining between them. Germline V gene data show CDR1 as SGHTA and CDR2 as FQGNSA.

The V and J genes are TRBV11-2 and TRBJ2-1, with 11 bases fitting TRBD2. The CDR3 covers 18 residues. The germline V gene has CDR1 SGHAT and CDR2 FQNNGV. The V gene end was trimmed by 1 base and the J gene end by 2 bases; junction bases not matched to a gene: 7. The CDR3 DNA follows: TGTGCCAGCAGCTTAGGCGGGGGGGGACTAGCGGCCTACAATGAGCAGTTCTTC. Protein product: CASSLGGGGLAAYNEQFF.

CDR3: CASGRQTGVSTEAFF. The CDR3 region has the DNA TGTGCCAGCGGAAGACAAACAGGGGTTAGCACTGAAGCTTTCTTT. The gene calls are TRBV2 and TRBJ1-1; 7 nucleotides agree with TRBD1. The V segment lost 8 bases and the J segment 4 bases; nucleotides outside the gene matches: 13. Per germline, CDR1 SNHLY and CDR2 FYNNEI. There are 15 residues in the CDR3.

The V gene is TRBV5-1, the J gene TRBJ1-2, with D possibly TRBD1 on 6 matching bases. The length of the CDR3 is 15 residues. Trimming took 0 bases from V and 4 from J, leaving 13 bases between them. Germline V gene data show CDR1 as SGHRS and CDR2 as YFSETQ. The DNA of the CDR3 is TGCGCCAGCAGCTTGGAGGGGGATCCCTCCTATGGCTACACCTTC. This sequence encodes CASSLEGDPSYGYTF. Based on the CDR3 plus reference TRBV5-1 and TRBJ1-2, the full variable domain is KAGVTQTPRYLIKTRGQQVTLSCSPISGHRSVSWYQQTPGQGLQFLFEYFSETQRNKGNFPGRFSGRQFSNSRSEMNVSTLELGDSALYLCASSLEGDPSYGYTFGSGTRLTVV.

The chain employs TRBV5-6 and TRBJ2-3; 11 nucleotides match TRBD2. V lost 5 bases, J lost 6 bases, and 8 bases stayed unmatched. Germline V gives CDR1 SGHDT, CDR2 YYEEEE. CDR3 size: 15 residues. In DNA form, the CDR3 reads TGTGCCAGCAGTACACTAGCGGGGGCCCGGGATACGCAGTATTTT. Translating it yields CASSTLAGARDTQYF.

This clone was seen once. The chain uses TRBV2 and TRBJ2-5; D perhaps matches TRBD2 (7 bases). V was shortened by 7 bases and J by 5 bases, with 14 bases between the two germline ends. The germline V gene has CDR1 SNHLY and CDR2 FYNNEI. The CDR3 consists of 13 residues. Written as DNA, the CDR3 is TGTGCCAGCAAGGCGGGGGCCGGGGAGACCCAGTACTTC. Translation gives CASKAGAGETQYF.

The chain employs TRBV10-3 and TRBJ2-5; D may be TRBD2 (5 bases). This CDR3 spans 14 amino acids. The V end lost 8 bases, the J end lost 5 bases, and 18 bases lay between the germline ends. CDR1 ENHRY and CDR2 SYGVKD come from the germline V gene. The CDR3 bases are TGTGCCATCCGGGGTAGCGAATCTGGGGAGACCCAGTACTTC. Translated, it gives CAIRGSESGETQYF.

The chain links TRBV7-9 to TRBJ2-5; 8 nucleotides match TRBD2. Per the germline V gene, CDR1 is SEHNR and CDR2 is FQNEAQ (reference sequence). V lost 5 bases to trimming and J lost 5 bases; unmatched junction nucleotides: 4. The CDR3 loop spans 13 amino acids. CDR3 sequence reads: CASSRGGLETQYF. The CDR3 coding sequence is TGTGCCAGCAGCCGGGGGGGCTTGGAGACCCAGTACTTC.

This clone was detected only a few times. The chain employs TRBV15 and TRBJ1-1; D perhaps matches TRBD1 (5 bases). The V and J ends lost 0 bases and 7 bases respectively, with 12 bases between them. The CDR3 runs to 14 residues. The germline gives CDR1 LNHNV, CDR2 YYDKDF (reference sequence). The CDR3 is CATSRDMFRGEAFF. The CDR3, as DNA: TGTGCCACCAGCAGAGATATGTTTAGGGGTGAAGCTTTCTTT. Full variable domain (missing parts from reference TRBV15 and TRBJ1-1): DAMVIQNPRYQVTQFGKPVTLSCSQTLNHNVMYWYQQKSSQAPKLLFHYYDKDFNNEADTPDNFQSRRPNTSFCFLDIRSPGLGDTAMYLCATSRDMFRGEAFFGQGTRLTVV.

The chain couples TRBV4-1 to TRBJ2-5; a weak D match, TRBD2 (5 bases). Germline-derived CDR1 and CDR2 are MGHRA and YSYEKL. V was shortened by 1 base and J by 0 bases, with 21 bases between the two germline ends. The CDR3 length is 19 residues. The CDR3 region is CASSQGIVAQNGYQETQYF. As DNA, the CDR3 is TGCGCCAGCAGCCAAGGGATCGTAGCGCAGAACGGGTACCAAGAGACCCAGTACTTC.

The chain recombines TRBV7-9 with TRBJ2-7; 11 bases fit TRBD2. Germline assignment: CDR1 SEHNR and CDR2 FQNEAQ (reference sequence). The CDR3 runs 16 residues. V lost 4 bases and J lost 0; bases outside the gene matches: 5. The CDR3 DNA reads TGTGCCAGCAGCTCACTAGCGGGAGAGATCTCCTACGAGCAGTACTTC. It is translated as CASSSLAGEISYEQYF.

In this sample, this clone turned up a few times. V gene TRBV30 combines with J gene TRBJ1-2; no firm D call. This CDR3 region has 8 residues. V was trimmed by 1 base and J by 9 bases, leaving 0 bases between them. In germline, CDR1 is GTSNPN, CDR2 SVGIG (reference sequence). The CDR3: CAWSGYTF. Written as DNA, the CDR3 is TGTGCCTGGAGTGGCTACACCTTC. The full variable domain, with the rest looked up from reference TRBV30 and TRBJ1-2, is SQTIHQWPATLVQPVGSPLSLECTVEGTSNPNLYWYRQAAGRGLQLLFYSVGIGQISSEVPQNLSASRPQDRQFILSSKKLLLSDSGFYLCAWSGYTFGSGTRLTVV.

This sequence joins TRBV6-5 and TRBJ2-7; no definite D call. V dropped 8 bases and J dropped 0 bases, with 14 bases sitting between them. This CDR3 contains 14 residues. Germline CDR1 and CDR2: MNHEY and SVGAGI. The CDR3 loop reads CASARVPTSYEQYF. The CDR3 DNA reads TGTGCCAGCGCGCGAGTTCCTACCTCCTACGAGCAGTACTTC.

The chain has TRBV19 and TRBJ1-2; 8 nucleotides align to TRBD1. Germline V gene sequence: CDR1 LNHDA, CDR2 SQIVND (reference sequence). The CDR3 is 14 amino acids. DNA of the CDR3: TGTTATGCCCCACAGGGGGGGGAATCTGGTGGCTACACCTTC. This codes for CYAPQGGESGGYTF.

The chain joins TRBV5-1 to TRBJ1-4; 8 bases map to TRBD1. Germline V gene sequence: CDR1 SGHRS, CDR2 YFSETQ. V was clipped by 4 bases and J by 8 bases; unmatched bases: 7. CDR3 length equals 14 residues. CDR3 DNA sequence: TGCGCCAGCAGCGTAGGGACAGGAGGGGAAAAACTGTTTTTT. Its translation is CASSVGTGGEKLFF. The full variable domain, in which reference TRBV5-1 and TRBJ1-4 provide the parts outside the CDR3, is KAGVTQTPRYLIKTRGQQVTLSCSPISGHRSVSWYQQTPGQGLQFLFEYFSETQRNKGNFPGRFSGRQFSNSRSEMNVSTLELGDSALYLCASSVGTGGEKLFFGSGTQLSVL.

The gene calls are TRBV5-4 and TRBJ2-1; 8 positions agree with TRBD1. After removal of 4 bases from V and 4 bases from J, the junction contained 7 bases not matched to a gene. The germline gives CDR1 SGHNT, CDR2 YYREEE (reference sequence). The CDR3 loop spans 15 amino acids. The CDR3 spells CASSPRDRTYNEQFF. CDR3 sequence (DNA): TGTGCCAGCAGCCCTCGGGACAGGACTTACAATGAGCAGTTCTTC.

This rearrangement joins TRBV5-4 to TRBJ1-2, with 9 positions matching TRBD1. This CDR3 region has 13 residues. Trimming at V came to 0 bases and at J to 6 bases, leaving 0 bases not matched to a gene. Germline CDR1 and CDR2: SGHNT and YYREEE (reference sequence). CDR3 protein: CASSLGQGDGYTF. The DNA of the CDR3 is TGTGCCAGCAGCTTGGGACAGGGGGATGGCTACACCTTC.

The chain carries TRBV2 and TRBJ1-5; possibly TRBD1 for D (6 bases). V was cut by 7 bases and J by 4 bases, with 17 bases left in between. The CDR3 consists of 15 residues. Germline CDR1 is SNHLY and CDR2 is FYNNEI. CDR3 in DNA: TGTGCCAGCACACTAGGACAGTCACCTAATCAGCCCCAGCATTTT. The encoded protein is CASTLGQSPNQPQHF.

The J gene is TRBJ2-3, the V gene TRBV5-1; D remains unclear. The CDR3 loop spans 13 amino acids. Trimming removed 3 bases at V and 6 bases at J, with 11 bases between. Germline V gene lookup returns CDR1 SGHRS and CDR2 YFSETQ. For the CDR3, the DNA is TGCGCCAGCAGCTACTCTTCCGCGGATACGCAGTATTTT. This encodes CASSYSSADTQYF.